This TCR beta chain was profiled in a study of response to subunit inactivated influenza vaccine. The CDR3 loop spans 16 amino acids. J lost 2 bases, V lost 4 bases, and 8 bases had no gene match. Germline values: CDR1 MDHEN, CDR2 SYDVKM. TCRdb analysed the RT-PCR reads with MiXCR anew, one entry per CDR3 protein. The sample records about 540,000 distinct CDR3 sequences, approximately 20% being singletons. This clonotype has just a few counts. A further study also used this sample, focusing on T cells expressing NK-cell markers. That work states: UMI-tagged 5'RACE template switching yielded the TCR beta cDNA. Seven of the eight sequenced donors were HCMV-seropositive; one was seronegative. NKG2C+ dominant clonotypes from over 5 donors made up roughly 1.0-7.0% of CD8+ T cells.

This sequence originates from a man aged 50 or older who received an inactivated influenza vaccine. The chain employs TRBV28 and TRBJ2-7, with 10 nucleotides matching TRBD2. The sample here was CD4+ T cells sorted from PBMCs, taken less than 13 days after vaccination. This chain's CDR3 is CASSSPGLASPYEQYF. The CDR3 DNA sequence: TGTGCCAGCAGTTCTCCGGGACTAGCGAGTCCCTACGAGCAGTACTTC.